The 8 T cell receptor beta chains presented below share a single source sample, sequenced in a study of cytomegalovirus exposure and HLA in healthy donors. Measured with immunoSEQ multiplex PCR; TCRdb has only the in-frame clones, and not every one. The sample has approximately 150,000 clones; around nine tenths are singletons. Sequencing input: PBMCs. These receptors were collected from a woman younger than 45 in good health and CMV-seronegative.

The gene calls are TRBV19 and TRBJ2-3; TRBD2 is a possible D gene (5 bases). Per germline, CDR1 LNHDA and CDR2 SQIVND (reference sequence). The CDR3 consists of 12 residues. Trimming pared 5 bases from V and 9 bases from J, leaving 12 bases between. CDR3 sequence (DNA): TGTGCCAGTAGTCGGACTGAAGGAACGCAGTATTTT. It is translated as CASSRTEGTQYF.

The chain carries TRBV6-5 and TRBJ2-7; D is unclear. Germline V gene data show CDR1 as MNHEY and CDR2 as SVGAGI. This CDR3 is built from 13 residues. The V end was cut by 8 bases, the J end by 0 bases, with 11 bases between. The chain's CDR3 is CASRRSISYEQYF. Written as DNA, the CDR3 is TGTGCCAGCCGCCGGTCAATCTCCTACGAGCAGTACTTC.

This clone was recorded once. The CDR3 DNA reads as TGTGCCTGGAGTGTATCGGGTAGCGGGGAAAACATTCAGTACTTC. It encodes CAWSVSGSGENIQYF. This chain joins TRBV30 and TRBJ2-4; TRBD2 aligns across 8 bases. Germline loops: CDR1 GTSNPN, CDR2 SVGIG (reference sequence). This CDR3 contains 15 residues. V lost 0 bases, J lost 5 bases, and 6 bases stayed unmatched. Variable domain in full (rest from reference TRBV30 and TRBJ2-4): SQTIHQWPATLVQPVGSPLSLECTVEGTSNPNLYWYRQAAGRGLQLLFYSVGIGQISSEVPQNLSASRPQDRQFILSSKKLLLSDSGFYLCAWSVSGSGENIQYFGAGTRLSVL.

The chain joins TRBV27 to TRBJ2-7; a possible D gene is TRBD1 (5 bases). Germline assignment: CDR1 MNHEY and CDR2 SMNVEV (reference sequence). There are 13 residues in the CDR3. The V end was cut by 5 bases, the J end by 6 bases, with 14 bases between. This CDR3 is CASSPRAGSEQYF. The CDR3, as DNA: TGTGCCAGCAGTCCCCGGGCAGGGTCCGAGCAGTACTTC.

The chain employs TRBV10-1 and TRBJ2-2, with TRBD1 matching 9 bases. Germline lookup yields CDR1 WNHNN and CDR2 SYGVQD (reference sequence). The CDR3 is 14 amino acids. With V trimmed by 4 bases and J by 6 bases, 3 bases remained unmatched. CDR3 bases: TGCGCCAGCAGTGGGGACAGGGTGGCCGGGGAGCTGTTTTTT. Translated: CASSGDRVAGELFF.

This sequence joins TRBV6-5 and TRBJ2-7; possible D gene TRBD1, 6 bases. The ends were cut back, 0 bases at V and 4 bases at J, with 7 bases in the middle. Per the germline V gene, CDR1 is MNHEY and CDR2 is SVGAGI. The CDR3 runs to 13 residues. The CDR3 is CASSYSRGYEQYF. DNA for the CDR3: TGTGCCAGCAGTTACTCCAGGGGTTACGAGCAGTACTTC.

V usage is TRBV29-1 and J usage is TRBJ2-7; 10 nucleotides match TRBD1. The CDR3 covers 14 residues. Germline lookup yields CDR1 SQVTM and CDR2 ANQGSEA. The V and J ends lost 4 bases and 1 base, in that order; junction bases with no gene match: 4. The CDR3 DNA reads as TGCAGCGTTGTTCGGGGACAGGGGTCCTACGAGCAGTACTTC. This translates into CSVVRGQGSYEQYF.

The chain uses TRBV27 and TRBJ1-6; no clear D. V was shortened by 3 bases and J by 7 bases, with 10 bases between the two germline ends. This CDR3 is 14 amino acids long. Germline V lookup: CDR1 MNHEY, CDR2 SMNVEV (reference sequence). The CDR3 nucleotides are TGTGCCAGCAGTTTCCCCGGTCCAAATTCACCCCTCCACTTT. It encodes CASSFPGPNSPLHF.